The next 10 T cell receptor beta chains were all read from a single sample in a study of OX40 agonist ivuxolimab in advanced cancers. Clones were sequenced by immunoSEQ multiplex PCR, and TCRdb holds only the in-frame ones, with some missing. The repertoire includes about 64,000 clones, 87% of them detected once, and about 2.7% sits in the top ten. The sample here was CD4+ or CD8+ T cells sorted from blood, taken in a trial of the OX40 agonist ivuxolimab. The source of these receptors is an adult with an advanced solid tumor such as melanoma, head and neck, liver or kidney cancer.

V usage is TRBV4-2 and J usage is TRBJ2-2; no clear D. V lost 3 bases, J lost 2 bases, and 10 bases lay in between. The CDR3 runs to 15 residues. Per the germline V gene, CDR1 is LGHNA and CDR2 is YNFKEQ. The CDR3 DNA sequence: TGTGCCAGCAGCCAGGCAGCTCTAAACACCGGGGAGCTGTTTTTT. Translating it yields CASSQAALNTGELFF.

The rearrangement links TRBV28 to TRBJ1-2; TRBD1 is a possible D gene (5 bases). This CDR3 region has 12 residues. V was clipped by 6 bases and J by 4 bases, with 9 bases between them. Germline V gene sequence: CDR1 MDHEN, CDR2 SYDVKM. DNA of the CDR3: TGTGCCAGCAGCAGAGACAGCTATGGCTACACCTTC. Protein sequence: CASSRDSYGYTF.

The CDR3 loop reads CASSLRQGDHNEQFF. The CDR3 coding sequence is TGTGCCAGCAGCTTGCGGCAGGGGGACCACAATGAGCAGTTCTTC. The V and J genes are TRBV5-4 and TRBJ2-1; 7 nucleotides align to TRBD1. V dropped 1 base and J dropped 5; count of bases not matched to a gene: 6. The CDR3 totals 15 residues. The germline V gene encodes CDR1 SGHNT and CDR2 YYREEE (reference sequence).

With respect to this clone: This CDR3 fails to terminate in the conserved phenylalanine or tryptophan, so it likely reflects a read error. The chain has TRBV28 and TRBJ1-2; 11 nucleotides align to TRBD1. V was pared by 5 bases and J by 8 bases, with 7 bases of the junction left unmatched. Germline CDR1 and CDR2: MDHEN and SYDVKM. The CDR3 consists of 14 residues. The CDR3, as DNA: TGTGCCAGCAGTAAACGGGACAGGGGGTTCGGCTACACCCTC. Translating it yields CASSKRDRGFGYTL.

V and J are TRBV30 and TRBJ2-7; no clear D gene. Trimming pared 0 bases from V and 9 bases from J, leaving 12 bases between. The CDR3 covers 12 residues. CDR1 and CDR2 from the germline V gene are GTSNPN and SVGIG (reference sequence). CDR3 sequence: CAWSVSGYGQYF. For the CDR3, the DNA is TGTGCCTGGAGTGTAAGTGGGTATGGGCAGTACTTC.

The chain combines TRBV19 with TRBJ2-1; D perhaps matches TRBD1 (6 bases). The CDR3 is 13 amino acids. The germline V and J ends were trimmed by 5 bases and 5 bases, with 10 bases remaining between them. Germline V gives CDR1 LNHDA, CDR2 SQIVND (reference sequence). The CDR3, as DNA: TGTGCCAGTAGTGGACAGAGACACAATGAGCAGTTCTTC. As protein: CASSGQRHNEQFF.

The J gene is TRBJ2-6, the V gene TRBV18; D uncertain. CDR3 length equals 15 residues. V was cut by 1 base and J by 0 bases, with 4 bases left in between. CDR1 KGHSH and CDR2 LQKENI come from the germline V gene. The CDR3 nucleotides read TGTGCCAGCTCACCACAGGGCTCTGGGGCCAACGTCCTGACTTTC. This codes for CASSPQGSGANVLTF.

Only one count was recorded for this clone. This rearrangement joins TRBV5-1 to TRBJ1-1, with D possibly matching TRBD1 (6 bases). The V end was cut by 4 bases, the J end by 0 bases, with 16 bases between. In germline, CDR1 is SGHRS, CDR2 YFSETQ. This CDR3 spans 16 amino acids. The CDR3: CASSPTGQGVNTEAFF. CDR3 coding DNA: TGCGCCAGCAGCCCCACGGGACAAGGGGTGAACACTGAAGCTTTCTTT.

This clone has just one count. The chain carries TRBV19 and TRBJ1-2; TRBD1 is a possible D gene (6 bases). The CDR3 is 14 residues long. Germline V CDR1 and CDR2: LNHDA, SQIVND (reference sequence). V lost 6 bases and J lost 7, with 18 bases in between. The CDR3 coding sequence is TGTGCCAGTAGGTCCCCGGGGGCGTTTACTGGCTACACCTTC. Translating gives CASRSPGAFTGYTF.

The chain carries TRBV9 and TRBJ2-2, with 14 bases identical to TRBD2. Germline-derived CDR1 and CDR2 are SGDLS and YYNGEE. This CDR3 spans 17 amino acids. Losses at the gene ends were 2 bases for V and 8 bases for J; bases not matched to a gene: 8. The CDR3 is CASSVSEGLAGVGELFF. CDR3 DNA: TGTGCCAGCAGCGTCAGTGAGGGACTAGCGGGAGTAGGGGAGCTGTTTTTT. Full variable domain (missing parts from reference TRBV9 and TRBJ2-2): DSGVTQTPKHLITATGQRVTLRCSPRSGDLSVYWYQQSLDQGLQFLIQYYNGEERAKGNILERFSAQQFPDLHSELNLSSLELGDSALYFCASSVSEGLAGVGELFFGEGSRLTVL.